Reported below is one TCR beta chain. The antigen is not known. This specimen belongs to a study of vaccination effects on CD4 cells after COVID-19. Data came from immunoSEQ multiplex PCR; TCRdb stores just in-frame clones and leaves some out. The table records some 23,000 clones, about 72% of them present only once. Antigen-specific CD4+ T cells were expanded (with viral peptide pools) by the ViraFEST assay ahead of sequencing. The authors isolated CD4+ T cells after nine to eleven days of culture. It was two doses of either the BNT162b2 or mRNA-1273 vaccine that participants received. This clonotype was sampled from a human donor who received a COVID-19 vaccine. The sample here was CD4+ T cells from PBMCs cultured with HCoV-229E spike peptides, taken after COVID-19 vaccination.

The DNA of the CDR3 is TGTGCCAGCAGTTTAGCCGGAGGAAAACTGTTTTTT. As protein: CASSLAGGKLFF. The chain is built from TRBV12-3 or TRBV12-4 and TRBJ1-4; D remains ambiguous. Trimming stripped 0 bases from V and 10 bases from J, with 6 bases between. The CDR3 has 12 residues.